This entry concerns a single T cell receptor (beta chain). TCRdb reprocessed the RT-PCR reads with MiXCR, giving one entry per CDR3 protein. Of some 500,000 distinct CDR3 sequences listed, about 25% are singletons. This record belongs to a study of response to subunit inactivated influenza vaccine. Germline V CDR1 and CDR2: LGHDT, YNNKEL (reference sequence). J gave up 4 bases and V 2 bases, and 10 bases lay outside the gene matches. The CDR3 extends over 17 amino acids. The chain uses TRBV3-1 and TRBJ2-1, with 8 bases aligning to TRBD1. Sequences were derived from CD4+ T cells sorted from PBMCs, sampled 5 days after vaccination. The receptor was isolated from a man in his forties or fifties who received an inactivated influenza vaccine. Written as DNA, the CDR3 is TGTGCCAGCAGCCAATTACTCGGGACAGGAGTTTACAATGAGCAGTTCTTC. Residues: CASSQLLGTGVYNEQFF.